This TCR beta chain was documented in a study of cytomegalovirus exposure and HLA in healthy donors. Study-level information: Of the donors genotyped, approximately 410 in all, around 76% fell in the Caucasian-associated ancestry cluster. Whole-study results and caveats: In a later analysis, a genetic analysis reported fewer productive-TCR N-insertions in an Asian-associated ancestry cluster than the cohort average.

The PCR was carried out with 60 Vbeta primers and 13 Jbeta primers. Original handling: Later, about 80 million unique TCR beta chains were counted in an analysis, and 8.5 million to 13 million of them were shared. Sequencing used immunoSEQ multiplex PCR; TCRdb keeps in-frame clones, though not all of them. V and J calls and clone size are given by that table; D and trimming were obtained from the DNA. The profile shows roughly 97,000 clones, 9.5% to 13% of them singletons. This clone was recorded a few times. The antigen is unknown. Regarding donors, all were healthy bone marrow donors. Trimming cost V 3 bases and J 5 bases, with 13 bases left between them. CDR3 size: 15 residues. Looked up from germline, CDR1 is MDHEN and CDR2 is SYDVKM.

The sample taken for sequencing was PBMCs. The sequence was collected from a man aged 40-55 years in good health and CMV-seropositive. The gene calls are TRBV28 and TRBJ2-2; D may be TRBD1 (6 bases). The CDR3 loop is CASSFPGVGTGELFF. The CDR3 DNA sequence: TGTGCCAGCAGTTTTCCAGGGGTAGGGACCGGGGAGCTGTTTTTT.